One sample yielded the 5 T cell receptor beta chains listed below, sequenced in a study of shared clonotypes between healthy human individuals. Naive CD8 populations comprised CD45RO-negative cells positively selected for CCR7, excluding terminally differentiated effector memory CD45RA+ cells. TCRdb's table, derived via immunoSEQ multiplex PCR, lists solely in-frame clones and lacks some. This sample has millions of clones, with approximately 94% found just once. The sample was naive CD8+ T cells sorted from blood. The receptor set was obtained from a man aged 18 to 30 in good health.

The V and J genes are TRBV29-1 and TRBJ1-2; 10 nucleotides match TRBD1. Per the germline V gene, CDR1 is SQVTM and CDR2 is ANQGSEA. This CDR3 contains 14 residues. V shed 6 bases, J shed 4 bases, and the junction held 8 bases outside the gene matches. This CDR3 is CSVDPGQGIYGYTF. The DNA for the CDR3 is TGCAGCGTAGACCCGGGACAGGGGATCTATGGCTACACCTTC.

This chain links TRBV10-3 with TRBJ2-7; possible D gene TRBD1, 6 bases. Germline V gene data show CDR1 as ENHRY and CDR2 as SYGVKD. V lost 10 bases and J 6 bases, leaving 16 bases between the germline ends. The CDR3 covers 12 residues. CDR3 sequence reads: CATSAAGVEQYF. For the CDR3, the DNA is TGTGCCACATCGGCGGCAGGGGTCGAGCAGTACTTC.

The chain combines TRBV11-1 with TRBJ1-6; unclear D gene. CDR1 and CDR2 (germline): SGHAT, FQDESV (reference sequence). Deletions cut 5 bases from V and 8 bases from J, with 19 bases between. CDR3 length equals 16 residues. The DNA for the CDR3 is TGTGCCAGCAGCCTGGAAGGACCGGGCTGGGATTCACCCCTCCACTTT. It yields the protein CASSLEGPGWDSPLHF.

V and J are TRBV2 and TRBJ2-1; the D is unclear. The V gene's germline CDR1 is SNHLY and CDR2 FYNNEI. The ends were cut back, 1 base at V and 7 bases at J, with 5 bases in the middle. The CDR3 contains 12 residues. The CDR3 protein is CASSEGWNEQFF. DNA for the CDR3: TGTGCCAGCAGTGAAGGTTGGAATGAGCAGTTCTTC.

V is TRBV19 and J is TRBJ2-5; D possibly corresponds to TRBD1 (6 bases). Germline CDR1 and CDR2: LNHDA and SQIVND (reference sequence). The CDR3 contains 15 residues. Trimming pared 5 bases from V and 1 base from J, leaving 14 bases between. The CDR3 DNA sequence: TGTGCCAGTAGTCCCCTACTAGGGGGCCAAGAGACCCAGTACTTC. As protein: CASSPLLGGQETQYF. Full variable domain (missing parts from reference TRBV19 and TRBJ2-5): DGGITQSPKYLFRKEGQNVTLSCEQNLNHDAMYWYRQDPGQGLRLIYYSQIVNDFQKGDIAEGYSVSREKKESFPLTVTSAQKNPTAFYLCASSPLLGGQETQYFGPGTRLLVL.